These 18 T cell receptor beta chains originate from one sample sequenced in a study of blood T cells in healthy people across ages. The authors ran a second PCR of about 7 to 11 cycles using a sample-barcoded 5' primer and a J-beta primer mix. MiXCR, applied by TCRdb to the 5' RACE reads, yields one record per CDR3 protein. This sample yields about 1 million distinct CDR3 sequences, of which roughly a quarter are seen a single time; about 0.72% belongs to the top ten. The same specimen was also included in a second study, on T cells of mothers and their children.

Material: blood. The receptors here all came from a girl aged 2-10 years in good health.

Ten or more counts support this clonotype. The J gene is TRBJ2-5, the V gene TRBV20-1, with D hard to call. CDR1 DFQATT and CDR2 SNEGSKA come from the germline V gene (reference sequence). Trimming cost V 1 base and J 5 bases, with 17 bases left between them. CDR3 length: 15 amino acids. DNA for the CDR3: TGCAGTGCTAGAGCCATGAGCCCCGTGGGGGAGACCCAGTACTTC. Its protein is CSARAMSPVGETQYF.

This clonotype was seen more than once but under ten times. In DNA form, the CDR3 reads TGTGCCAGCAGTGAAGGGACGATATACAATGAGCAGTTCTTC. This encodes CASSEGTIYNEQFF. This chain links TRBV25-1 with TRBJ2-1, with D perhaps TRBD1 or TRBD2 (5 bases each). The CDR3 is 14 residues long. Between the trimmed V and J ends, which lost 2 bases and 4 bases, there was a span of 9 bases. The V gene's germline CDR1 is MGHDK and CDR2 SYGVNS.

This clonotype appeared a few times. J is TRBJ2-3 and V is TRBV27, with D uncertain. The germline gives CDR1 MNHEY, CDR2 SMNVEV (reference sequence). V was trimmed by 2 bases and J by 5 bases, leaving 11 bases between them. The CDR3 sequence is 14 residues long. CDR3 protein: CASSLLRLGDTQYF. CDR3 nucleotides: TGTGCCAGCAGTTTACTCAGGTTGGGAGATACGCAGTATTTT.

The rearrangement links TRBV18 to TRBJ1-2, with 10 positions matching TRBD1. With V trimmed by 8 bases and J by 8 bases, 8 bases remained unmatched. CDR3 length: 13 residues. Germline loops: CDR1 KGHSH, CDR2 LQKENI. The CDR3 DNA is TGTGCCAGCACTTCCTGGGACAGGGGAGGCTACACCTTC. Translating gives CASTSWDRGGYTF.

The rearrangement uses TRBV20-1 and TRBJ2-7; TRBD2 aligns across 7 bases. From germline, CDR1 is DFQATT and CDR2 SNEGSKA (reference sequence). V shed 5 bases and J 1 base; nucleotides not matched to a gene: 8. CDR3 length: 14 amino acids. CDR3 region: CSAVESGISYEQYF. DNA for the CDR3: TGCAGTGCTGTTGAGAGCGGGATATCCTACGAGCAGTACTTC.

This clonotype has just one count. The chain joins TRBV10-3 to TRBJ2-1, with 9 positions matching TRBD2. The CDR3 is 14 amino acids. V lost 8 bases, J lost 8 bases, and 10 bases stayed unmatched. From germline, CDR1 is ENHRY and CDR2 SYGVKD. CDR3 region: CAIEREVSGDEQFF. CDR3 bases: TGTGCCATCGAGCGGGAGGTTAGTGGTGATGAGCAGTTCTTC.

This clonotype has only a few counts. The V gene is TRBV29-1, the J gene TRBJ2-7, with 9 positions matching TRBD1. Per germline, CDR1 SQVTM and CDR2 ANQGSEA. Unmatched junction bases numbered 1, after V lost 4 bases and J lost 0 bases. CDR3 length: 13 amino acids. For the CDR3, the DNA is TGCAGCGTTGGGACAGGGGTCTCCTACGAGCAGTACTTC. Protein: CSVGTGVSYEQYF.

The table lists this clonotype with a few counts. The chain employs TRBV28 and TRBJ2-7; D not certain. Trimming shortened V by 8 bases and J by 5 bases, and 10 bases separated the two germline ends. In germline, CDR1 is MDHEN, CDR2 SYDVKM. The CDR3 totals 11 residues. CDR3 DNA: TGTGCCAGCCACTCTAATCACGAGCAGTACTTC. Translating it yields CASHSNHEQYF.

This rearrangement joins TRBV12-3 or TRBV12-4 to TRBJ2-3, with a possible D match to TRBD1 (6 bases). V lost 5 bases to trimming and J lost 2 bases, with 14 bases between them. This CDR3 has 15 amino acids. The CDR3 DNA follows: TGTGCCAGCAGTGGAACAGGGTTTGTCACAGATACGCAGTATTTT. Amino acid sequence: CASSGTGFVTDTQYF.

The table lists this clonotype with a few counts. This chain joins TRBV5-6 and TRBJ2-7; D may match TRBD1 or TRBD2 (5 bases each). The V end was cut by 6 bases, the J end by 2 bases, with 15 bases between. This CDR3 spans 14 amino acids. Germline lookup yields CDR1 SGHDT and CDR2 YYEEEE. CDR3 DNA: TGTGCCAGCACCATCCGGGACGGAGCCTACGAGCAGTACTTC. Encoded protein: CASTIRDGAYEQYF.

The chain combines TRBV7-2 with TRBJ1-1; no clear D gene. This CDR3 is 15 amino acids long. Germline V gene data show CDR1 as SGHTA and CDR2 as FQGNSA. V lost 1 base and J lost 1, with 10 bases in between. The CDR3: CASSLVGQSNTEAFF. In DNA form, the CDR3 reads TGTGCCAGCAGCTTAGTAGGGCAGTCGAACACTGAAGCTTTCTTT.

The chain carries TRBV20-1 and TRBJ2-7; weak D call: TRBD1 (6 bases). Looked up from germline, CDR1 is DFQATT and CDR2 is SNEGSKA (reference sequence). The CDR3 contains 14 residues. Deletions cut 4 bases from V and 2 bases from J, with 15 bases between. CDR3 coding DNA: TGCAGTGCTATATCGGACAGAGAGACCTACGAGCAGTACTTC. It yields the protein CSAISDRETYEQYF.

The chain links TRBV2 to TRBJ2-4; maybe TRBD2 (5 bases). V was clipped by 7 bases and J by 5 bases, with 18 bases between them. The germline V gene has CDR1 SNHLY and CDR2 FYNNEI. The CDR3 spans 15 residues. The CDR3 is CASMFPPGSENIQYF. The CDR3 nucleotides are TGTGCCAGCATGTTCCCCCCGGGATCAGAAAACATTCAGTACTTC.

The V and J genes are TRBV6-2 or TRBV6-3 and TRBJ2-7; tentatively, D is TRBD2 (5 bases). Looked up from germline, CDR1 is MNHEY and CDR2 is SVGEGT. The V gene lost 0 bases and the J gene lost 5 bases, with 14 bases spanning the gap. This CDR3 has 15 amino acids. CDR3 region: CASSYSFEGSDEQYF. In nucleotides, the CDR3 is TGTGCCAGCAGTTACTCTTTTGAAGGGAGCGACGAGCAGTACTTC.

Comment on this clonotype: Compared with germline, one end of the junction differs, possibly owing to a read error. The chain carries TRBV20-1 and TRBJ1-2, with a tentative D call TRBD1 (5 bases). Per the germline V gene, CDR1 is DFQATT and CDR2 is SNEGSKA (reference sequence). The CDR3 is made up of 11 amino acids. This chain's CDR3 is CSALGGVGFAF. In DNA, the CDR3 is TGCAGTGCCCTAGGAGGGGTTGGTTTTGCCTTC.

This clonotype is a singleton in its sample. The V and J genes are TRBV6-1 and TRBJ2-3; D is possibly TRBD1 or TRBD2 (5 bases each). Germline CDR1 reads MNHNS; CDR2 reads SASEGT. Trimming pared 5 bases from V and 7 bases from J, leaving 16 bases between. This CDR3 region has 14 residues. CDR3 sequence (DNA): TGTGCCAGCAGTACCCGGGACGGCGAACATACGCAGTATTTT. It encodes CASSTRDGEHTQYF.

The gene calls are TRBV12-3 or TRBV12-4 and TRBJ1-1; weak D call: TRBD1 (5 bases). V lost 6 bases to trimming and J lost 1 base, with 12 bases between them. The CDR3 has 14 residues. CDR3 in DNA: TGTGCCAGCAGCTTACAGGATAGGAACACTGAAGCTTTCTTT. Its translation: CASSLQDRNTEAFF.

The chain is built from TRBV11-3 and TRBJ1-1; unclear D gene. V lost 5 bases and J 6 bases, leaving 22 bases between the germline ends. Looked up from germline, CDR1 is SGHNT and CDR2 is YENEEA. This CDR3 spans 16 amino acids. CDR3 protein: CASSLASLGSSSEAFF. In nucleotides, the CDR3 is TGTGCCAGCAGCCTAGCAAGTCTGGGCAGTTCGTCTGAAGCTTTCTTT.